This passage covers 5 T cell receptor beta chains from one sample sequenced in a study of blood T cell repertoires in COVID-19. Generated by immunoSEQ multiplex PCR, the TCRdb table keeps only in-frame clones and is missing some. The table lists around 310,000 clones, roughly 89% of them singletons. The sequenced sample consisted of peripheral blood. Every receptor here comes from a woman between 40 and 50 years old with COVID-19, enrolled during active disease.

This chain joins TRBV18 and TRBJ2-7; TRBD2 might be the D (5 bases). In germline, CDR1 is KGHSH, CDR2 LQKENI. The CDR3 has 15 residues. The V gene lost 3 bases and the J gene lost 6 bases, with 18 bases spanning the gap. The CDR3, as DNA: TGTGCCAGCTCACCGCCAGCCAGCGGCCCGGGCGAGCAGTACTTC. Protein: CASSPPASGPGEQYF.

The V call is TRBV4-2, the J call TRBJ2-7; maybe TRBD2 (5 bases). V was clipped by 6 bases and J by 9 bases, with 18 bases between them. Germline CDR1 is LGHNA and CDR2 is YNFKEQ. CDR3 size: 13 residues. The CDR3 DNA reads TGTGCCAGCAGTCAGACGAGGGATACGTCGCAGTACTTC. Translation gives CASSQTRDTSQYF.

This clone was picked up a small number of times. This sequence joins TRBV4-2 and TRBJ2-7, with TRBD2 matching 10 bases. The CDR3 has 16 residues. The germline V gene encodes CDR1 LGHNA and CDR2 YNFKEQ. The V gene end was trimmed by 1 base and the J gene end by 1 base; junction bases not matched to a gene: 4. The CDR3 protein is CASSQVLAGGSYEQYF. CDR3 nucleotide sequence: TGTGCCAGCAGCCAAGTATTAGCGGGGGGTTCCTACGAGCAGTACTTC.

This chain connects TRBV7-8 to TRBJ2-7, with 8 nucleotides matching TRBD1. V was clipped by 5 bases and J by 5 bases; unmatched bases: 8. This CDR3 has 14 residues. CDR1 SGHVS and CDR2 FQNEAQ come from the germline V gene. CDR3 sequence: CASSRMDRVNEQYF. CDR3 DNA sequence: TGTGCCAGCAGCCGAATGGACAGGGTCAACGAGCAGTACTTC. Full variable domain (remainder filled in from reference TRBV7-8 and TRBJ2-7): GAGVSQSPRYKVAKRGQDVALRCDPISGHVSLFWYQQALGQGPEFLTYFQNEAQLDKSGLPSDRFFAERPEGSVSTLKIQRTQQEDSAVYLCASSRMDRVNEQYFGPGTRLTVT.

This chain links TRBV5-6 with TRBJ1-5; no firm D call. The CDR3 contains 12 residues. The V gene's germline CDR1 is SGHDT and CDR2 YYEEEE. Trimming pared 4 bases from V and 4 bases from J, leaving 6 bases between. The CDR3 here is CASSQWNQPQHF. DNA for the CDR3: TGTGCCAGCAGCCAGTGGAATCAGCCCCAGCATTTT.